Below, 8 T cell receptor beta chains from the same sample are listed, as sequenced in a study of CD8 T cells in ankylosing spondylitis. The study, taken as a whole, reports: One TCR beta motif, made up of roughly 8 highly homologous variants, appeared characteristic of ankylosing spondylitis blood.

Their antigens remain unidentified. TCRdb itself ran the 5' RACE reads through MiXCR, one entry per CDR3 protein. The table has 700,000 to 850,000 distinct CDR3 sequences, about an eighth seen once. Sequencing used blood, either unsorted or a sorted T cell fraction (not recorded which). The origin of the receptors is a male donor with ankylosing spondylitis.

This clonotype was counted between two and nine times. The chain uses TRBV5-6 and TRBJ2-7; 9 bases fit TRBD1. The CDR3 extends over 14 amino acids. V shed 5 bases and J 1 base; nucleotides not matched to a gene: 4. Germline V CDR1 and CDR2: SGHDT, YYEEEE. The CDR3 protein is CASRLDRGSYEQYF. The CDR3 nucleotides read TGTGCCAGCAGACTGGACAGGGGATCCTACGAGCAGTACTTC.

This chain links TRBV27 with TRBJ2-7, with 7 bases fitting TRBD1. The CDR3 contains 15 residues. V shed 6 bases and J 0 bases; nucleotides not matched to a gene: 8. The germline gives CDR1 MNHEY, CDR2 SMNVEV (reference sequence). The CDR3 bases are TGTGCCAGCAGCAAATCAGGACAGGACTCCTACGAGCAGTACTTC. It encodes CASSKSGQDSYEQYF.

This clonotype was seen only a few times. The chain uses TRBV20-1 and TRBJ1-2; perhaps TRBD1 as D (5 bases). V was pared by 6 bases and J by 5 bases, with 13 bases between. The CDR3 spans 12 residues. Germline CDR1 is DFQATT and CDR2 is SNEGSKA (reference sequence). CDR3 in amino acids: CSAEVREYGYTF. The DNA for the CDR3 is TGCAGTGCCGAGGTCAGGGAATATGGCTACACCTTC.

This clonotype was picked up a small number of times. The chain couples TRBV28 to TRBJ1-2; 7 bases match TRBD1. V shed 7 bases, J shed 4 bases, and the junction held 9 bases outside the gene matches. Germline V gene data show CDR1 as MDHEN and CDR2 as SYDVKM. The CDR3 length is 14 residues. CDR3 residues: CASTQGDRAYGYTF. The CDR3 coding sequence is TGTGCCAGCACCCAAGGGGACAGAGCCTATGGCTACACCTTC.

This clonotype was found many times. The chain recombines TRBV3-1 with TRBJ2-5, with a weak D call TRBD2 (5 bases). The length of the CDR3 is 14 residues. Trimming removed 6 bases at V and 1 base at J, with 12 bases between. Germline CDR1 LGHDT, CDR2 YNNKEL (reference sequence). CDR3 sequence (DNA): TGTGCCAGCAGTCTCGGACTGTTCCAAGAGACCCAGTACTTC. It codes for CASSLGLFQETQYF.

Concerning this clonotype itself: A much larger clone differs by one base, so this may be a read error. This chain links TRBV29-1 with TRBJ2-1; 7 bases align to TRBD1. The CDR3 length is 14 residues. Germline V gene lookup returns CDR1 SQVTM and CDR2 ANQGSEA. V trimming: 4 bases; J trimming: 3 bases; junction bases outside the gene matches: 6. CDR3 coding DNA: TGCAGCGTTGCCGGGACAGCGCTCTACAATGAGCAGTTCTTC. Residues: CSVAGTALYNEQFF.

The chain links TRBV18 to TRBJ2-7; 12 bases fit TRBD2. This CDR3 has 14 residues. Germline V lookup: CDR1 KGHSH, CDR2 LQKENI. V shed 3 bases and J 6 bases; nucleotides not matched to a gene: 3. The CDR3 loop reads CASSPGTSGREQYF. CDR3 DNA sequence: TGTGCCAGCTCACCGGGGACTAGCGGGCGCGAGCAGTACTTC.

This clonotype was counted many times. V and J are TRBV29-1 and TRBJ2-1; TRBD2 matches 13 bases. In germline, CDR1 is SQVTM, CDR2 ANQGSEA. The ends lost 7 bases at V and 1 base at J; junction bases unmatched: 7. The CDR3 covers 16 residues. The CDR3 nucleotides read TGCAGCGCCACCGGGACTAGCGGGGAATCCTACAATGAGCAGTTCTTC. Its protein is CSATGTSGESYNEQFF.